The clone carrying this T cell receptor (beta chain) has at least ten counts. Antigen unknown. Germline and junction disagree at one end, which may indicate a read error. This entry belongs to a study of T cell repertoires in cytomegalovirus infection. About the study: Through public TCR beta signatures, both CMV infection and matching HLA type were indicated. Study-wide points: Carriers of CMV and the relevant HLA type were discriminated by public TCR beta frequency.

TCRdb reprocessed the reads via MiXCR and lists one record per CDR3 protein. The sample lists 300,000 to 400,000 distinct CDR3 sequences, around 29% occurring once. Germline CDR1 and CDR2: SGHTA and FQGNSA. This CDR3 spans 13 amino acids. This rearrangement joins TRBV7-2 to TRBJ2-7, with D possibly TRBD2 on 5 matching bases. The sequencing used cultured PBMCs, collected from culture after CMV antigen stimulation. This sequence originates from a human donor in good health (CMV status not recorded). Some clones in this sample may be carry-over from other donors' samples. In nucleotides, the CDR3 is TGTGCCAGCAGCTCCAGGACGCGCACGGGGAAGTCTTTC. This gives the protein CASSSRTRTGKSF.